Below, 32 T cell receptor beta chains from the same sample are listed, as sequenced in a study of blood T cell repertoires in COVID-19. Data came from immunoSEQ multiplex PCR; TCRdb stores just in-frame clones and leaves some out. The sample lists about 260,000 clones, 80% to 90% seen once, with around 0.8% in the top ten. The sequenced sample was PBMCs or T cells enriched from blood (not recorded which). The receptor source for this set is a man aged 45-65 years who had been exposed to COVID-19.

This clone was observed at least ten times. V and J are TRBV7-9 and TRBJ1-1, with 8 bases identical to TRBD1. CDR1 and CDR2 (germline): SEHNR, FQNEAQ (reference sequence). The junction had 2 bases not matched to a gene; V was cut back by 4 bases and J by 4 bases. This CDR3 spans 13 amino acids. The CDR3 DNA reads as TGTGCCAGCAGCTGGACAGGGCTCACTGAAGCTTTCTTT. Translation gives CASSWTGLTEAFF. Supplemented by reference TRBV7-9 and TRBJ1-1, the full variable domain reads DTGVSQNPRHKITKRGQNVTFRCDPISEHNRLYWYRQTLGQGPEFLTYFQNEAQLEKSRLLSDRFSAERPKGSFSTLEIQRTEQGDSAMYLCASSWTGLTEAFFGQGTRLTVV.

The genes are TRBV5-1 and TRBJ2-5, with TRBD1 matching over 7 bases. Trimming removed 3 bases from V and 2 bases from J; junction bases left unmatched: 1. CDR3 length: 13 residues. CDR1 is SGHRS, CDR2 YFSETQ, per germline. The CDR3 loop reads CASSSDRQETQYF. DNA of the CDR3: TGCGCCAGCAGCTCGGACAGGCAAGAGACCCAGTACTTC.

The rearrangement joins TRBV10-3 to TRBJ2-1, with 9 bases fitting TRBD2. V lost 7 bases, J lost 9 bases, and 13 bases stayed unmatched. The CDR3 spans 15 residues. The germline V gene encodes CDR1 ENHRY and CDR2 SYGVKD. The CDR3 reads CAIIKTSGRTSEQFF. The CDR3 bases are TGTGCCATCATAAAGACTAGCGGACGTACAAGTGAGCAGTTCTTC.

The J gene is TRBJ1-4, the V gene TRBV5-4; D is possibly TRBD1 (6 bases). Trimming took 4 bases from V and 12 from J, leaving 22 bases between them. CDR3 length equals 15 residues. Germline values: CDR1 SGHNT, CDR2 YYREEE (reference sequence). CDR3 DNA sequence: TGTGCCAGCAGCCGATCTACAGGGAAAGGGGCCGAACTGTTTTTT. This encodes CASSRSTGKGAELFF.

V is TRBV29-1 and J is TRBJ2-5; 8 positions agree with TRBD1. Germline CDR1 is SQVTM and CDR2 is ANQGSEA. Trimming removed 7 bases from V and 5 bases from J; junction bases left unmatched: 6. The CDR3 spans 12 residues. The CDR3 region is CSGGTGDETQYF. The CDR3 DNA follows: TGCAGCGGCGGGACAGGAGATGAGACCCAGTACTTC. Full variable domain (rest looked up from reference TRBV29-1 and TRBJ2-5): SAVISQKPSRDICQRGTSLTIQCQVDSQVTMMFWYRQQPGQSLTLIATANQGSEATYESGFVIDKFPISRPNLTFSTLTVSNMSPEDSSIYLCSGGTGDETQYFGPGTRLLVL.

The V call is TRBV5-1, the J call TRBJ1-1, with 7 bases lining up with TRBD1. Germline V gene lookup returns CDR1 SGHRS and CDR2 YFSETQ. V lost 4 bases and J lost 1; bases outside the gene matches: 7. The CDR3 consists of 15 residues. CDR3 in amino acids: CASSRRDSSNTEAFF. CDR3 coding DNA: TGCGCCAGCAGCCGCAGGGACAGCTCGAACACTGAAGCTTTCTTT.

The CDR3 protein is CSVYDGSTNEKLFF. The CDR3 DNA is TGCAGCGTGTATGATGGCTCAACTAATGAAAAACTGTTTTTT. V gene TRBV29-1 combines with J gene TRBJ1-4; D ambiguous. The CDR3 totals 14 residues. Trimming stripped 6 bases from V and 0 bases from J, with 11 bases between. Germline V CDR1 and CDR2: SQVTM, ANQGSEA.

This chain uses TRBV28 with TRBJ1-2; 11 nucleotides line up with TRBD1. The germline CDR1 and CDR2 sequences are MDHEN and SYDVKM. Germline trimming cut 4 bases from V and 4 bases from J; bases unmatched to any gene: 2. The CDR3 is 14 amino acids. The chain's CDR3 is CASSSGTGGYGYTF. The CDR3 DNA reads as TGTGCCAGCAGTTCCGGGACAGGGGGCTATGGCTACACCTTC.

This chain uses TRBV18 with TRBJ1-5; the D gene is possibly TRBD1 (6 bases). CDR1 is KGHSH and CDR2 is LQKENI in the germline V gene. V gave up 3 bases and J gave up 5 bases, with 11 bases separating them. This CDR3 has 14 amino acids. The CDR3 bases are TGTGCCAGCTCACCCTCGAACAGGGATCAGCCCCAGCATTTT. Translation: CASSPSNRDQPQHF.

The rearrangement links TRBV24-1 to TRBJ2-5; 8 bases match TRBD1. Germline V lookup: CDR1 KGHDR, CDR2 SFDVKD. The V gene end was trimmed by 5 bases and the J gene end by 5 bases; junction bases not matched to a gene: 9. The CDR3 contains 15 residues. The CDR3 sequence is CATSVPGTGGETQYF. DNA of the CDR3: TGTGCCACCAGTGTCCCCGGGACAGGTGGGGAGACCCAGTACTTC.

This chain connects TRBV3-1 (or the pseudogene TRBV3-2) to TRBJ1-1; D is uncertain. CDR3 size: 14 residues. Germline V gene sequence: CDR1 LGHDT, CDR2 YNNKEL (reference sequence). Trimming left V 6 bases short and J 4 bases short, with 15 bases between. As DNA, the CDR3 is TGTGCCAGCAGTGAGCAGGCGTTTTTCACTGAAGCTTTCTTT. Encoded protein: CASSEQAFFTEAFF.

The chain uses TRBV24-1 and TRBJ2-3, with 9 positions matching TRBD1. Germline CDR1 and CDR2: KGHDR and SFDVKD. J lost 4 bases, V lost 3 bases, and 4 bases had no gene match. There are 15 residues in the CDR3. The CDR3 DNA reads as TGTGCCACCAGTGATGTACAGGGGGCTGCAGATACGCAGTATTTT. It specifies CATSDVQGAADTQYF.

The chain is built from TRBV27 and TRBJ2-7, with a weak D call TRBD1 (5 bases). Trimming pared 1 base from V and 1 base from J, leaving 8 bases between. The CDR3 sequence is 14 residues long. Germline V CDR1 and CDR2: MNHEY, SMNVEV (reference sequence). The CDR3 region is CASSLFRASYEQYF. CDR3 bases: TGTGCCAGCAGTTTATTCAGGGCTTCCTACGAGCAGTACTTC.

This clone was recorded once. This chain links TRBV27 with TRBJ1-1; 7 bases map to TRBD1. The junction had 8 bases not matched to a gene; V was cut back by 4 bases and J by 0 bases. Looked up from germline, CDR1 is MNHEY and CDR2 is SMNVEV (reference sequence). CDR3 size: 16 residues. The CDR3 here is CASSWVGGEMNTEAFF. As DNA, the CDR3 is TGTGCCAGCAGTTGGGTAGGGGGCGAGATGAACACTGAAGCTTTCTTT.

The chain joins TRBV5-4 to TRBJ2-5; D not resolved. The CDR3 is 12 residues long. Germline assignment: CDR1 SGHNT and CDR2 YYREEE (reference sequence). The germline V and J ends were trimmed by 0 bases and 5 bases, with 5 bases remaining between them. CDR3 sequence: CASSLGMETQYF. CDR3 sequence (DNA): TGTGCCAGCAGCTTGGGTATGGAGACCCAGTACTTC.

The chain couples TRBV7-8 to TRBJ1-5; D call uncertain. CDR1 and CDR2 from the germline V gene are SGHVS and FQNEAQ. The CDR3 spans 14 residues. V was clipped by 5 bases and J by 0 bases, with 8 bases between them. CDR3 sequence: CASSPDNSNQPQHF. CDR3 in DNA: TGTGCCAGCAGCCCCGACAATAGCAATCAGCCCCAGCATTTT.

This chain links TRBV7-2 with TRBJ1-1; D not certain. CDR1 is SGHTA, CDR2 FQGNSA, per germline. CDR3 length equals 14 residues. Trimming stripped 4 bases from V and 0 bases from J, with 9 bases between. Here the CDR3 reads CASSYGPVNTEAFF. CDR3 sequence (DNA): TGTGCCAGCAGCTATGGGCCGGTGAACACTGAAGCTTTCTTT.

The V gene is TRBV10-1, the J gene TRBJ2-1; D remains unclear. The V end lost 4 bases, the J end lost 7 bases, and 11 bases lay between the germline ends. Germline V CDR1 and CDR2: WNHNN, SYGVQD (reference sequence). The CDR3 spans 13 residues. The CDR3 sequence: CASSAGSRNEQFF. The CDR3, as DNA: TGCGCCAGCAGTGCAGGCAGCCGGAATGAGCAGTTCTTC.

As regards this clone: Germline and junction disagree at one end, which may indicate a read error. The chain recombines TRBV14 with TRBJ2-3, with 11 positions matching TRBD2. The CDR3 has 13 residues. CDR1 is SGHDN and CDR2 is FVKESK in the germline V gene. CDR3 sequence: CASSQARGLAASF. The CDR3 DNA is TGTGCCAGCAGCCAGGCCCGGGGACTAGCGGCTTCTTTT.

This clone was recorded only once. This same CDR3 is encoded by further DNA sequences in the sample. The chain couples TRBV5-1 to TRBJ1-5; D unresolved. V lost 5 bases and J 0 bases, leaving 6 bases between the germline ends. Germline V gene sequence: CDR1 SGHRS, CDR2 YFSETQ. The CDR3 loop spans 13 amino acids. The CDR3 nucleotides read TGCGCCAGCAGTAGAGATAGCAATCAGCCCCAGCATTTT. It codes for CASSRDSNQPQHF. The full variable domain, completed using reference TRBV5-1 and TRBJ1-5, is KAGVTQTPRYLIKTRGQQVTLSCSPISGHRSVSWYQQTPGQGLQFLFEYFSETQRNKGNFPGRFSGRQFSNSRSEMNVSTLELGDSALYLCASSRDSNQPQHFGDGTRLSIL.

The rearrangement uses TRBV4-1 and TRBJ2-5; TRBD2 aligns across 8 bases. V dropped 3 bases and J dropped 3; count of bases not matched to a gene: 9. Germline V gene sequence: CDR1 MGHRA, CDR2 YSYEKL. This CDR3 spans 16 amino acids. The CDR3 DNA sequence: TGCGCCAGCAGCCACCCCCCCGGGACTAGGGAAGAGACCCAGTACTTC. Amino acid sequence: CASSHPPGTREETQYF.

In DNA, the CDR3 is TGTGCCAGCAGTGAATACACCGGGACTAGCGGGCAATACAATGAGCAGTTCTTC. Translated: CASSEYTGTSGQYNEQFF. The V call is TRBV2, the J call TRBJ2-1; 12 nucleotides match TRBD2. CDR3 size: 18 residues. Germline V gene sequence: CDR1 SNHLY, CDR2 FYNNEI. Trimming cost V 2 bases and J 4 bases; bases outside gene matches: 9.

The chain links TRBV10-3 to TRBJ2-7, with D possibly TRBD1 on 5 matching bases. CDR1 is ENHRY, CDR2 SYGVKD, per germline. CDR3 size: 12 residues. V shed 10 bases and J shed 1 base, with 11 bases lying between them. CDR3 nucleotides: TGTGCCACCCAAGGGGCTTCCTACGAGCAGTACGTC. Translating gives CATQGASYEQYV.

The gene calls are TRBV29-1 and TRBJ2-2; TRBD1 is a possible D gene (6 bases). V was cut by 6 bases and J by 0 bases, with 11 bases left in between. The CDR3 loop spans 14 amino acids. The germline gives CDR1 SQVTM, CDR2 ANQGSEA. CDR3 nucleotide sequence: TGCAGCGTAAGGACAGACACGAACACCGGGGAGCTGTTTTTT. It encodes CSVRTDTNTGELFF.

V and J are TRBV28 and TRBJ2-7, with 7 bases that match TRBD2. The CDR3 extends over 14 amino acids. V dropped 0 bases and J dropped 5; count of bases not matched to a gene: 4. In germline, CDR1 is MDHEN, CDR2 SYDVKM. The CDR3 coding sequence is TGTGCCAGCAGTTTATGGCCTAGCGGACACGAGCAGTACGTC. This translates into CASSLWPSGHEQYV.

The J gene is TRBJ1-3, the V gene TRBV10-3; the D gene is possibly TRBD1 (6 bases). Per the germline V gene, CDR1 is ENHRY and CDR2 is SYGVKD. The CDR3 contains 15 residues. Trimming cost V 10 bases and J 4 bases, with 20 bases left between them. This chain's CDR3 is CASTRGGHRGNTIYF. DNA for the CDR3: TGTGCCAGTACCCGCGGGGGGCATCGGGGAAACACCATATATTTT.

V usage is TRBV3-1 (or the pseudogene TRBV3-2) and J usage is TRBJ1-5, with 10 bases matching TRBD1. Losses at the gene ends were 4 bases for V and 6 bases for J; bases not matched to a gene: 9. The CDR3 is made up of 16 amino acids. Germline-derived CDR1 and CDR2 are LGHDT and YNNKEL (reference sequence). CDR3 residues: CASSLGGTGDGQPQHF. CDR3 nucleotides: TGTGCCAGCAGCCTCGGCGGGACAGGGGACGGTCAGCCCCAGCATTTT.

Points on this clone: In the same sample, other DNA sequences code for this CDR3. The chain is built from TRBV7-3 and TRBJ2-3, with 8 bases identical to TRBD2. This CDR3 has 15 residues. CDR1 SGHTA and CDR2 FQGTGA come from the germline V gene. Trimming removed 5 bases from V and 0 bases from J; junction bases left unmatched: 4. CDR3 in amino acids: CASSRSGGSTDTQYF. For the CDR3, the DNA is TGTGCCAGCAGCCGAAGCGGGGGAAGCACAGATACGCAGTATTTT.

The chain employs TRBV28 and TRBJ2-7; 12 bases are shared with TRBD2. Germline-derived CDR1 and CDR2 are MDHEN and SYDVKM. Germline trimming cut 5 bases from V and 1 base from J; bases unmatched to any gene: 3. The CDR3 length is 15 residues. As DNA, the CDR3 is TGTGCCAGCAGTCCTAGCGGGGGGGCGTCCTACGAGCAGTACTTC. Protein: CASSPSGGASYEQYF.

The chain combines TRBV6-1 with TRBJ1-5; no clear D. Trimming shortened V by 3 bases and J by 3 bases, and 15 bases separated the two germline ends. The CDR3 spans 16 residues. Per germline, CDR1 MNHNS and CDR2 SASEGT. This CDR3 is CASSDWSMTDNQPQHF. CDR3 nucleotide sequence: TGTGCCAGCAGTGATTGGTCGATGACTGACAATCAGCCCCAGCATTTT.

The DNA of the CDR3 is TGTGCCAGCAGTGATGACGGGAACAATGAGCAGTTCTTC. Translated, it gives CASSDDGNNEQFF. The chain combines TRBV2 with TRBJ2-1; a possible D gene is TRBD2 (5 bases). The CDR3 totals 13 residues. Deletions cut 3 bases from V and 5 bases from J, with 8 bases between. Germline V gene sequence: CDR1 SNHLY, CDR2 FYNNEI.

The V gene is TRBV6-6, the J gene TRBJ2-1, with 11 nucleotides matching TRBD2. Germline CDR1 reads MNHNY; CDR2 reads SVGAGI (reference sequence). V trimming: 7 bases; J trimming: 10 bases; junction bases outside the gene matches: 12. CDR3 size: 15 residues. The CDR3 loop is CASIPTSGSLKEQFF. Here the CDR3 DNA reads TGTGCCAGCATTCCAACTAGCGGGAGTTTAAAGGAGCAGTTCTTC.